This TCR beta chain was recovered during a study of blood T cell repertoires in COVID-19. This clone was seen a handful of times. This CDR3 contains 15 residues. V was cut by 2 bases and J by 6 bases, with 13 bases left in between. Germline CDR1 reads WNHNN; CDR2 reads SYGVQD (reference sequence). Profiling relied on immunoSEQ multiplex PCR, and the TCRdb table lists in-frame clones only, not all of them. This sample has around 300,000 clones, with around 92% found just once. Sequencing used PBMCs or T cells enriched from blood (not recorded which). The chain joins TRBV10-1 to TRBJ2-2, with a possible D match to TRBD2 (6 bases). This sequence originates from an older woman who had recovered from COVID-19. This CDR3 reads CASSEHLAGPGELFF. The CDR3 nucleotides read TGCGCCAGCAGTGAGCATTTGGCGGGGCCCGGGGAGCTGTTTTTT.